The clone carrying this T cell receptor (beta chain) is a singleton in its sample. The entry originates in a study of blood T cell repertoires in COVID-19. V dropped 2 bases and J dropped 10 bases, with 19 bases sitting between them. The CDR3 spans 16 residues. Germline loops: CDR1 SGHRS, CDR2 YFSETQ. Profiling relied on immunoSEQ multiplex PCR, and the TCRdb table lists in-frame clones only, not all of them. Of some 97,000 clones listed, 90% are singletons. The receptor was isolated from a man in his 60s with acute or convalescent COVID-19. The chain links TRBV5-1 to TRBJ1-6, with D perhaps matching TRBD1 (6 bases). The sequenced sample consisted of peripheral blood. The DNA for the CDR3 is TGCGCCAGCAGCTTCAGCGGCTCAGGGGCAGGGTCACCCCTCCACTTT. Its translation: CASSFSGSGAGSPLHF.